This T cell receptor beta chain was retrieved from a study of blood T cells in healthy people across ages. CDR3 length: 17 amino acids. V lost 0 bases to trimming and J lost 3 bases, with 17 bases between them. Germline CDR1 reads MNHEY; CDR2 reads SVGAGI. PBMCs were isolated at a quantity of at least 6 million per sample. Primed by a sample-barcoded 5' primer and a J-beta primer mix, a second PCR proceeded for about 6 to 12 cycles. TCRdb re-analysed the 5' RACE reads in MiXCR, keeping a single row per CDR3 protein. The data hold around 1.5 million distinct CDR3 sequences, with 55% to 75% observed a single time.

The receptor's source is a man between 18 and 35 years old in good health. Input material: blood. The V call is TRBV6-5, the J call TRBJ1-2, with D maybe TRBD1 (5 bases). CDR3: CASSYSARGRDDYGYTF. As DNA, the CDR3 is TGTGCCAGCAGTTACTCGGCGAGGGGTCGGGATGACTATGGCTACACCTTC.